These 3 T cell receptor beta chains came from one sample sequenced in a study of monozygotic twins with inflammatory bowel disease. Using the 5' RACE reads, TCRdb records one entry per CDR3 protein without DNA. The sample holds around 450,000 distinct CDR3 sequences. Sequenced sample: blood. The receptors originated from a human donor with ulcerative colitis or Crohn's disease, or a healthy co-twin of an affected twin (not recorded which).

V gene TRBV7-2 combines with J gene TRBJ2-7. Germline-derived CDR1 and CDR2 are SGHTA and FQGNSA. The CDR3 totals 13 residues. CDR3: CASSSSQTYEQYF.

The CDR3 loop is CASSPFLGTGVDNEQFF. This sequence joins TRBV7-7 and TRBJ2-1; the TRBD1 assignment by TCRdb is unverifiable without DNA. Germline V gene sequence: CDR1 SSHAT, CDR2 FNYEAQ (reference sequence). The CDR3 has 17 residues.

V and J are TRBV9 and TRBJ2-1; without DNA, the TCRdb call of TRBD1 cannot be checked. From germline, CDR1 is SGDLS and CDR2 YYNGEE. The CDR3 has 16 residues. The CDR3: CASSKIGDPYYNEQFF. The whole variable domain, filled in from reference TRBV9 and TRBJ2-1, reads DSGVTQTPKHLITATGQRVTLRCSPRSGDLSVYWYQQSLDQGLQFLIQYYNGEERAKGNILERFSAQQFPDLHSELNLSSLELGDSALYFCASSKIGDPYYNEQFFGPGTRLTVL.